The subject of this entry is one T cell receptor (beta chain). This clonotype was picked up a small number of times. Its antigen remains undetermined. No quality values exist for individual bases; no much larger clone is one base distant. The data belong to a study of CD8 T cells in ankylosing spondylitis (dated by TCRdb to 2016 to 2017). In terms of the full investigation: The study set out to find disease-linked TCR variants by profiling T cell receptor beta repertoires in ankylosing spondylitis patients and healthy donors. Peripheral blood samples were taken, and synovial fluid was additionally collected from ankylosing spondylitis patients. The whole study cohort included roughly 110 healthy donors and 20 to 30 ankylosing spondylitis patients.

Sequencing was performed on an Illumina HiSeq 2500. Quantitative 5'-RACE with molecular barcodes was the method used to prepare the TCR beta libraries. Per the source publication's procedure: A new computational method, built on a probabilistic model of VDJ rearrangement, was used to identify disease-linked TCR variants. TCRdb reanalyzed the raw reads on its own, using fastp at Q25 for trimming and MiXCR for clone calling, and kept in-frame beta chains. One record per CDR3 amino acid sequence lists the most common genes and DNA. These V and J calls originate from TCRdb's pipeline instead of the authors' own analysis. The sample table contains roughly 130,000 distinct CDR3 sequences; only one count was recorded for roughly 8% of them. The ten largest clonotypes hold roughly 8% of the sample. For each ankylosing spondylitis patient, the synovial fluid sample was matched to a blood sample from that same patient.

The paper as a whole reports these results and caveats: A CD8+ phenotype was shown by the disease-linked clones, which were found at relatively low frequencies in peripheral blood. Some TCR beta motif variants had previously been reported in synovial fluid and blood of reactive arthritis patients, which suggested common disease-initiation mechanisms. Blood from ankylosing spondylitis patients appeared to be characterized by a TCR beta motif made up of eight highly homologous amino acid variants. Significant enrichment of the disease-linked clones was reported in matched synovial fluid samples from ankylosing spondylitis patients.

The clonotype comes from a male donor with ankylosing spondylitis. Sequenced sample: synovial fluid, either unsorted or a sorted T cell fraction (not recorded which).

The CDR3 region: CSAWTTLEAFF. The DNA sequence follows: TGCAGTGCTTGGACAACCCTTGAAGCTTTCTTT. The rearrangement joined TRBV20-1 to TRBJ1-1; tentative D gene TRBD1, with 5 bases matching. From its cysteine to its phenylalanine, the CDR3 spans 11 amino acids. Only the CDR3 portion is preserved as DNA: 33 bases, with reading frame beginning at the first base. V gives up 5 bases and J gives up 7 bases, and the segment between their germline ends measures 11 bases. The germline V gene (reference sequence) supplies CDR1 DFQATT and CDR2 SNEGSKA.